This paragraph reports one T cell receptor beta chain. These data are taken from a study of CD8+ T cells in alopecia areata. Treatment reported: oral pan-JAK inhibitor, 5-10 mg twice daily. The J segment lost 5 bases and the V segment lost 0 bases, leaving 3 bases of the junction unmatched. Per the germline V gene, CDR1 is LGHNA and CDR2 is YNFKEQ. The CDR3 runs 15 residues. Sequencing relied on a cDNA template that was reverse transcribed from extracted RNA. This table comes from immunoSEQ multiplex PCR, and its TCRdb copy is limited to in-frame clones, with some not included. Here the sample spans about 220,000 clones, under 75% being singletons.

The sample here was CD4+ T cells sorted from blood, taken at week 4, from a patient treated with tofacitinib. The chain combines TRBV4-2 with TRBJ2-1; TRBD2 aligns across 8 bases. The clonotype originates from a human donor with alopecia areata. CDR3 DNA sequence: TGTGCCAGCAGCCAAGATCCACTAGCGGACAATGAGCAGTTCTTC. Translated, it gives CASSQDPLADNEQFF.